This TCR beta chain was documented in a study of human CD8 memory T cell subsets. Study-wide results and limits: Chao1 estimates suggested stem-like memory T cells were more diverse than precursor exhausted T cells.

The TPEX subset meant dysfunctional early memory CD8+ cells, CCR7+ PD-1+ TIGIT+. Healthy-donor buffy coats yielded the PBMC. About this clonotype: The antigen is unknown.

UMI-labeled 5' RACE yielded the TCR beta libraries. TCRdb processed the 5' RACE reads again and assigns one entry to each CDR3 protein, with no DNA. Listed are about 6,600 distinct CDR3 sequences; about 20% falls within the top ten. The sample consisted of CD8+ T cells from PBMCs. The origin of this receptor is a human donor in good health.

The CDR3 region is CASSYEAVGYTF. The J gene is TRBJ1-2, the V gene TRBV12-3 or TRBV12-4. The CDR3 is made up of 12 amino acids.